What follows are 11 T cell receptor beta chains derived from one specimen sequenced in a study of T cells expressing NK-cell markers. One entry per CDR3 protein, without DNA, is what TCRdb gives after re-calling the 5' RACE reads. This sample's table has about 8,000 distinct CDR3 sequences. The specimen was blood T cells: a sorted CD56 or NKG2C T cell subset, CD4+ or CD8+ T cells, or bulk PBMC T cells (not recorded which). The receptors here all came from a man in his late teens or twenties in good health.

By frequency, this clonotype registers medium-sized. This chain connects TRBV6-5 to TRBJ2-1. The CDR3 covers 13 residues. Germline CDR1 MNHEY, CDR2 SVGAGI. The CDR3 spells CASSYKGGNEQFF.

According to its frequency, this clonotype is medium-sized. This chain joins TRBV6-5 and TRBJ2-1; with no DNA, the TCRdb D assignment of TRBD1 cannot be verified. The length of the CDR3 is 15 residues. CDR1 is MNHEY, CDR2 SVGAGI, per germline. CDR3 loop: CASSYRDRGYNEQFF.

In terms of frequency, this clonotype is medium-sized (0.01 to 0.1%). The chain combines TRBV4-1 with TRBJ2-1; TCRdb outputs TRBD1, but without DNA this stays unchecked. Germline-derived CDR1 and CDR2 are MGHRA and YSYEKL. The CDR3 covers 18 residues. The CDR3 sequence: CASSQESGRVSSYNEQFF.

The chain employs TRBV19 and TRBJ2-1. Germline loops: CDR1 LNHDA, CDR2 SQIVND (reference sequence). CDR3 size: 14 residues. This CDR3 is CASSIAVVYNEQFF.

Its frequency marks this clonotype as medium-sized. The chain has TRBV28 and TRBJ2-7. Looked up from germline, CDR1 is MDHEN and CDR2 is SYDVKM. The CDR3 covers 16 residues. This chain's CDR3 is CASSGVGRSHTYEQYF.

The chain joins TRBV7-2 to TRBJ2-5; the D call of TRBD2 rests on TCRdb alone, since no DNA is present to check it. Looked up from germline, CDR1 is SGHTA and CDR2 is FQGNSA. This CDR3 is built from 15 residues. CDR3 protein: CASSLRDLYQETQYF.

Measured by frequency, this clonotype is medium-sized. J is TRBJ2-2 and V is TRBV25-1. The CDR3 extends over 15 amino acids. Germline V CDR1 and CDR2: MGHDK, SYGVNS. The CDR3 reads CASSEYRATAGELFF.

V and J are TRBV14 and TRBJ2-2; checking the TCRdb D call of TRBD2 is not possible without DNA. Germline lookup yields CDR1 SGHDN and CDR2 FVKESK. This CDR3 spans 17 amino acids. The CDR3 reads CASSQDYGTRNTGELFF.

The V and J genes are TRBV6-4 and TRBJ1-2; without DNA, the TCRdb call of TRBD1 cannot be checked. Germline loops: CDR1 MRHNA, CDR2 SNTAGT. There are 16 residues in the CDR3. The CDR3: CASSEGPPGGGYGYTF.

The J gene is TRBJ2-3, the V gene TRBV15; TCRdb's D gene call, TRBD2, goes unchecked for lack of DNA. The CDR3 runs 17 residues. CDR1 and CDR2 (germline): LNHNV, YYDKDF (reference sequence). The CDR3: CATSRDTGTSSTDTQYF.

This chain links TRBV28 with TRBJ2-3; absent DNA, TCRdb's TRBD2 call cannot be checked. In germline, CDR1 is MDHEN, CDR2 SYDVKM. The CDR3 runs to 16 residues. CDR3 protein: CASSLIGRLVTDTQYF. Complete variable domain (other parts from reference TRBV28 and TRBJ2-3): DVKVTQSSRYLVKRTGEKVFLECVQDMDHENMFWYRQDPGLGLRLIYFSYDVKMKEKGDIPEGYSVSREKKERFSLILESASTNQTSMYLCASSLIGRLVTDTQYFGPGTRLTVL.